The 2 T cell receptor beta chains given below trace back to one sample, sequenced in a study of blood T cell repertoires in COVID-19. Sequencing was performed with immunoSEQ multiplex PCR; in TCRdb, only in-frame clones are kept and a portion is missing. The sample yields roughly 82,000 clones, roughly four fifths seen once. The sequenced sample was peripheral blood. These receptors originate from a man aged 55 to 69 with acute or convalescent COVID-19.

J is TRBJ2-1 and V is TRBV9, with TRBD2 matching 7 bases. This CDR3 has 17 residues. The germline V gene has CDR1 SGDLS and CDR2 YYNGEE. J gave up 4 bases and V 3 bases, and 13 bases lay outside the gene matches. CDR3 bases: TGTGCCAGCAGCGCCCGAGGGGCTAGCGGAGCTTACAATGAGCAGTTCTTC. Its protein is CASSARGASGAYNEQFF.

This chain connects TRBV3-1 (or the pseudogene TRBV3-2) to TRBJ1-4; a weak D match, TRBD1 (5 bases). V was pared by 2 bases and J by 15 bases, with 19 bases between. From germline, CDR1 is LGHDT and CDR2 YNNKEL (reference sequence). This CDR3 has 14 residues. CDR3: CASSQSLQGSPVFF. The CDR3 DNA is TGTGCCAGCAGCCAAAGCCTTCAGGGCTCCCCCGTGTTTTTT.